A single sample gave rise to the 3 T cell receptor beta chains below, sequenced in a study of T cells expressing NK-cell markers. TCRdb processed the 5' RACE reads again and assigns one entry to each CDR3 protein, with no DNA. The specimen's table records 500,000 to 700,000 distinct CDR3 sequences. Sequencing used blood T cells: a sorted CD56 or NKG2C T cell subset, CD4+ or CD8+ T cells, or bulk PBMC T cells (not recorded which). The receptor source for this set is a man aged 18 to 30 in good health.

This sequence joins TRBV20-1 and TRBJ2-7; TCRdb gives TRBD1 as the D gene, but with no DNA this cannot be confirmed. The CDR3 contains 17 residues. Germline-derived CDR1 and CDR2 are DFQATT and SNEGSKA (reference sequence). CDR3 sequence reads: CSASSQGVSGGIYEQYF.

This rearrangement joins TRBV2 to TRBJ2-1. CDR3 length equals 15 residues. The germline gives CDR1 SNHLY, CDR2 FYNNEI. This chain's CDR3 is CASRADGNSYNEQFF. The full variable domain, in which reference TRBV2 and TRBJ2-1 provide the parts outside the CDR3, is EPEVTQTPSHQVTQMGQEVILRCVPISNHLYFYWYRQILGQKVEFLVSFYNNEISEKSEIFDDQFSVERPDGSNFTLKIRSTKLEDSAMYFCASRADGNSYNEQFFGPGTRLTVL.

The J gene is TRBJ2-2, the V gene TRBV7-9; TCRdb's D call, TRBD1, is unchecked because there is no DNA. Germline V gives CDR1 SEHNR, CDR2 FQNEAQ (reference sequence). The CDR3 is 16 residues long. CDR3 sequence: CASSLPSGQGTGELFF.